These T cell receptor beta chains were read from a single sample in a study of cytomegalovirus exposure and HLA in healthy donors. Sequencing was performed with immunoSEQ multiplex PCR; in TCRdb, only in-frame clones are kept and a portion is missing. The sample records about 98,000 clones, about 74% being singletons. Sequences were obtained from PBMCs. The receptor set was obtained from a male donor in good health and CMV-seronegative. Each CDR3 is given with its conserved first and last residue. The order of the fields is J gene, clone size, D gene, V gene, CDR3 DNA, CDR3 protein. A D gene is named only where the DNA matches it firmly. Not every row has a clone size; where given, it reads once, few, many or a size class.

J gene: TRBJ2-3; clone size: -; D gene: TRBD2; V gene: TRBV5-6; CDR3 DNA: TGTGCCAGCAGCTTACTGACTAGCGGGAGGGTAGATACGCAGTATTTT; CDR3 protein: CASSLLTSGRVDTQYF
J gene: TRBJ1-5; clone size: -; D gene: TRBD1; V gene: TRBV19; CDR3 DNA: TGTGCCAGTAGTATTCCGACAGGGGGTAGCAATCAGCCCCAGCATTTT; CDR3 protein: CASSIPTGGSNQPQHF
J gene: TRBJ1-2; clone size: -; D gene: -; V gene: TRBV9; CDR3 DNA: TGTGCCAGCAGTGGAGGAGTAGTTGGTTCTGGTGGCTACACCTTC; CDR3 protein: CASSGGVVGSGGYTF
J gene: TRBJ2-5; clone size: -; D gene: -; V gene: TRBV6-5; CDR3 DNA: TGTGCCAGCAGTTGGGGGGACTCTGGGCCGGGGGAGCAGTACTTC; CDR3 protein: CASSWGDSGPGEQYF
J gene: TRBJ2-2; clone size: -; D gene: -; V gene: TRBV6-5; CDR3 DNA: TGTGCCAGCGCCCGGGGGACCACCGGGGAGCTGTTTTTT; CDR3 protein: CASARGTTGELFF
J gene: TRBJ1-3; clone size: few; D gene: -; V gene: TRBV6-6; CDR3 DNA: TGTGCCAGCAGTTACGAAGGGGACACCATATATTTT; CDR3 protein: CASSYEGDTIYF
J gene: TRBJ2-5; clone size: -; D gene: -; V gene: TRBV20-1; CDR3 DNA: TGCAGTGCTTTTCTCGGGGAGACCCAGTACTTC; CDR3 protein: CSAFLGETQYF
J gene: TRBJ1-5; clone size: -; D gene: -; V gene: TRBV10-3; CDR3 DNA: TGTGCCATCAGTGAAGGAAGGGAGTGGAATCAGCCCCAGCATTTT; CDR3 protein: CAISEGREWNQPQHF
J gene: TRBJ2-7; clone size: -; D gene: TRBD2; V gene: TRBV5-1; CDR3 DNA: TGCGCCAGCAGCGAACGGACTAGCGGGACCCAAGACCACGAGCAGTACTTC; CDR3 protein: CASSERTSGTQDHEQYF
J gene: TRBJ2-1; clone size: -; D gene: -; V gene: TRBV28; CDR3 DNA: TGTGCCAGCAGCCTTCTCTACAATGAGCAGTTCTTC; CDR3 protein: CASSLLYNEQFF
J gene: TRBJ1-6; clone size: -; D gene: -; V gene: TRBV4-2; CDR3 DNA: TGTGCCAGCAGCCAAGAACAGACGGGAAAACCCCTCCACTTT; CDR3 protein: CASSQEQTGKPLHF
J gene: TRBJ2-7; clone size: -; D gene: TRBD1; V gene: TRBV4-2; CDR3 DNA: TGTGCCAGCAGCCAAGATCCTCGGACAGGGGGCCCCCGAAGGCAGTACTTC; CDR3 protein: CASSQDPRTGGPRRQYF
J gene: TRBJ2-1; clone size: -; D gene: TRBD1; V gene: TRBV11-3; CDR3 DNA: TGTGCCAGCAGCTTTGGGACAGATCCCTACAATGAGCAGTTCTTC; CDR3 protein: CASSFGTDPYNEQFF
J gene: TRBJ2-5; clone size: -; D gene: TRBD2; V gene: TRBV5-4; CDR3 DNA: TGTGCCAGCAGCCCGGGAGGGGCGGCCCTACAAGAGACCCAGTACTTC; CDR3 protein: CASSPGGAALQETQYF
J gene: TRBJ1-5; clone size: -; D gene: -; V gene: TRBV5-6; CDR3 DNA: TGTGCCAGCAGCCGGCGGGGGGTTAATCAGCCCCAGCATTTT; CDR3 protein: CASSRRGVNQPQHF
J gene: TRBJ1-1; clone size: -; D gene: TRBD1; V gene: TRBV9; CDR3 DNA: TGTGCCAGCAGCATACTCGGGACAGCGAACACTGAAGCTTTCTTT; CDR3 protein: CASSILGTANTEAFF
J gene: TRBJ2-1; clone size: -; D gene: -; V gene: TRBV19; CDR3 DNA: TGTGCCACCCGACCGGGACTTCTAATTTACAATGAGCAGTTCTTC; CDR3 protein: CATRPGLLIYNEQFF
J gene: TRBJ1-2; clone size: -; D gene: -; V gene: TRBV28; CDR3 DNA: TGTGCCAGCAGTTCCCCTCAACGGGTGGTGGATGGCTACACCTTC; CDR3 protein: CASSSPQRVVDGYTF
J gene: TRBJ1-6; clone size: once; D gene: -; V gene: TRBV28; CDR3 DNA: TGTGCCAGCAGGGGGGCCAGGGCCGGGTTATATTCACCCCTCCACTTT; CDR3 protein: CASRGARAGLYSPLHF
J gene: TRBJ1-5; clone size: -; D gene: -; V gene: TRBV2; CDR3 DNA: TGTGCCAGCAGTGATAATCTTCCCGGGGGTCAGCCCCAGCATTTT; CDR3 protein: CASSDNLPGGQPQHF
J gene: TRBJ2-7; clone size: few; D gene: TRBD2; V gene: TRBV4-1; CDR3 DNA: TGCGCCAGCAGCCAACGGCTAGCGGGAGGTAGTCCCTACGAGCAGTACTTC; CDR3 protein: CASSQRLAGGSPYEQYF
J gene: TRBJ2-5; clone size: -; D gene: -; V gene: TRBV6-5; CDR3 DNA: TGTGCCAGCAGAGCGATTCAGGGAAATGGAGAGACCCAGTACTTC; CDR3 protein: CASRAIQGNGETQYF
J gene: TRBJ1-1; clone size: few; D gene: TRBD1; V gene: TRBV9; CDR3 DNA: TGTGCCAGCAGCGTAGGTGGGACAGGGGGAGACACTGAAGCTTTCTTT; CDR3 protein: CASSVGGTGGDTEAFF
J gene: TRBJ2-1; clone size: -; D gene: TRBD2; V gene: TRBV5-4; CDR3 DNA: TGTGCCAGCAGCCATAACCGGGGGAGGGAATCCTACAATGAGCAGTTCTTC; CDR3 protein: CASSHNRGRESYNEQFF
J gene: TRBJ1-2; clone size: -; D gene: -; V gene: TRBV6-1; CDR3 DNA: TGTGCCAGCAGTGACGGCGAGGTGACTACGTATGGCTACACCTTC; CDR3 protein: CASSDGEVTTYGYTF
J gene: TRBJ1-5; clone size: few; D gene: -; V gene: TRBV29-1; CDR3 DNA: TGCAGCGTCAGGACAGAAAGCAATCAGCCCCAGCATTTT; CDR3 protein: CSVRTESNQPQHF
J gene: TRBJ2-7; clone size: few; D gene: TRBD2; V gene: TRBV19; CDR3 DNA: TGTGCCAGTAGTGCCAGGGGGACTAGCGATTTCGGCGAGCAGTACTTC; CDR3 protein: CASSARGTSDFGEQYF
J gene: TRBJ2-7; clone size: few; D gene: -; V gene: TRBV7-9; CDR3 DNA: TGTGCCAGCACCCCTTCGGCGGGTTACACCTACGAGCAGTACTTC; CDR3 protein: CASTPSAGYTYEQYF
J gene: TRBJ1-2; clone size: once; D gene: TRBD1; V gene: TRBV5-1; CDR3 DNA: TGCGCCAGCAGCGAGGGACAGGGGGCCAACTATGGCTACACCTTC; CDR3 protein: CASSEGQGANYGYTF
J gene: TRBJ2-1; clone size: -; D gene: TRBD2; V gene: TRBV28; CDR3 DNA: TGTGCCAGCAGTTTAATTAGGGGTGGGAGGGCCGGCTACAATGAGCAGTTCTTC; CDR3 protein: CASSLIRGGRAGYNEQFF
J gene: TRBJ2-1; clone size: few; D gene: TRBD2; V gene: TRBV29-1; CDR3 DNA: TGCAGCGTTGATCGACTAGCGGAATACAATGAGCAGTTCTTC; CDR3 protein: CSVDRLAEYNEQFF
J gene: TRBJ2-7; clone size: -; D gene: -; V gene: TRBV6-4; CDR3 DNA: TGTGCCAGCAGTGAAGGGTATGGCGGGGACGAGCAGTACTTC; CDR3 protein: CASSEGYGGDEQYF
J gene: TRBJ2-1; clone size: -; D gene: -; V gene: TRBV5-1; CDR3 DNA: TGCGCCAGCAGCTTGATCTCCGATCGGTACAATGAGCAGTTCTTC; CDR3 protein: CASSLISDRYNEQFF